The 14 T cell receptor beta chains below were found in one sample sequenced in a study of Ad26.COV2.S vaccination and SARS-CoV-2 variants. Sequenced by immunoSEQ multiplex PCR; TCRdb stores in-frame clones only, minus some. Of fewer than 900,000 clones listed, roughly nine tenths are singletons. Treatment noted: some 20 received Ad26.COV2.S at low or high dose, single or two shots; 5 received placebo; per-sample allocation not given. Sample collection was performed on day 63 after the first vaccine or placebo injection. This specimen consisted of peripheral blood, obtained in a trial of Ad26.COV2.S vaccine versus placebo. The receptor set was obtained from a person between 18 and 60 years old who received the Ad26.COV2.S COVID-19 vaccine or a placebo.

The chain employs TRBV3-1 (or the pseudogene TRBV3-2) and TRBJ2-7; a possible D gene is TRBD1 (5 bases). Germline lookup yields CDR1 LGHDT and CDR2 YNNKEL (reference sequence). V was cut by 1 base and J by 3 bases, with 13 bases left in between. The CDR3 is 15 residues long. CDR3 DNA sequence: TGTGCCAGCAGCCAAGGCCCAGGGATGGACTACGAGCAGTACTTC. Protein product: CASSQGPGMDYEQYF.

The V and J genes are TRBV18 and TRBJ1-2; 7 bases line up with TRBD1. With 4 bases clipped from V and 8 bases from J, the junction kept 7 bases outside the gene matches. The CDR3 runs to 13 residues. Germline CDR1 KGHSH, CDR2 LQKENI. The CDR3 is CASSHQGTVGYTF. In DNA, the CDR3 is TGTGCCAGCTCACACCAAGGGACAGTCGGCTACACCTTC.

The V gene is TRBV5-4, the J gene TRBJ1-6; a possible D gene is TRBD1 (5 bases). This CDR3 has 14 amino acids. Per the germline V gene, CDR1 is SGHNT and CDR2 is YYREEE (reference sequence). The V end was cut by 4 bases, the J end by 7 bases, with 12 bases between. Written as DNA, the CDR3 is TGTGCCAGCAGCCCCGGGACGGTAAATTCACCCCTCCACTTT. As protein: CASSPGTVNSPLHF.

The chain couples TRBV6-5 to TRBJ1-3; D is unresolved. The CDR3 totals 15 residues. Per the germline V gene, CDR1 is MNHEY and CDR2 is SVGAGI. V was shortened by 6 bases and J by 0 bases, with 12 bases between the two germline ends. The CDR3 DNA follows: TGTGCCAGCAGCGTGCTCTGGGACTCTGGAAACACCATATATTTT. Translating gives CASSVLWDSGNTIYF.

The chain carries TRBV4-2 and TRBJ1-1, with D possibly TRBD1 on 5 matching bases. This CDR3 is 15 amino acids long. Trimming stripped 0 bases from V and 11 bases from J, with 19 bases between. The germline gives CDR1 LGHNA, CDR2 YNFKEQ. The CDR3 nucleotides read TGTGCCAGCAGCCAAGATAGGGGACCTCCCATGGGGGCTTTCTTT. Translating it yields CASSQDRGPPMGAFF.

The V call is TRBV5-5, the J call TRBJ1-4, with D uncertain. The CDR3 is 15 amino acids. Germline V gene sequence: CDR1 SGHKS, CDR2 YYEKEE (reference sequence). Trimming removed 1 base from V and 3 bases from J, with 10 bases in between. CDR3 coding DNA: TGTGCCAGCAGCTTGTTCGGGTATCCTAATGAAAAACTGTTTTTT. This translates into CASSLFGYPNEKLFF.

CDR3 protein: CASSPDSSDSYEQYF. The CDR3 nucleotides are TGTGCCAGCAGTCCCGACAGCTCGGATTCCTACGAGCAGTACTTC. J is TRBJ2-7 and V is TRBV6-5; D is possibly TRBD1 (5 bases). Germline V lookup: CDR1 MNHEY, CDR2 SVGAGI. The CDR3 sequence is 15 residues long. Between the trimmed V and J ends, which lost 5 bases and 1 base, there was a span of 15 bases.

This rearrangement joins TRBV4-3 to TRBJ2-7, with 9 bases lining up with TRBD1. CDR1 LGHNA and CDR2 YSLEER come from the germline V gene. This CDR3 is built from 14 residues. Trimming took 0 bases from V and 7 from J; bases not matched to a gene: 4. The CDR3 DNA reads as TGCGCCAGCAGCCAAGATACAGGGGGCTATGAGCAGTACTTC. Translating it yields CASSQDTGGYEQYF.

This sequence joins TRBV6-1 and TRBJ1-2; D remains unclear. The CDR3 runs to 14 residues. Deletions cut 3 bases from V and 2 bases from J, with 10 bases between. Germline V gives CDR1 MNHNS, CDR2 SASEGT. The CDR3 spells CASSEDGRNYGYTF. CDR3 bases: TGTGCCAGCAGTGAGGACGGCAGAAACTATGGCTACACCTTC.

The chain links TRBV5-1 to TRBJ1-2; D remains ambiguous. The germline gives CDR1 SGHRS, CDR2 YFSETQ. V dropped 0 bases and J dropped 8 bases, with 8 bases sitting between them. The CDR3 is 12 amino acids. The CDR3, as DNA: TGCGCCAGCAGCTTGGGGGGTAAGGGCTACACCTTC. Translation: CASSLGGKGYTF.

J is TRBJ2-1 and V is TRBV4-2, with D perhaps given as TRBD1 or TRBD2 (6 bases each). CDR3 size: 15 residues. Trimming stripped 4 bases from V and 4 bases from J, with 14 bases between. CDR1 and CDR2 (germline): LGHNA, YNFKEQ. The CDR3 is CASSRLQGTYNEQFF. CDR3 DNA: TGTGCCAGCAGCCGACTGCAGGGGACTTACAATGAGCAGTTCTTC.

As for this clone: The germline gene is not matched at one end of the junction; a read error may be the cause. The chain is built from TRBV6-1 and TRBJ1-4, with TRBD1 as a possible D gene (5 bases). CDR3 length equals 16 residues. Germline V lookup: CDR1 MNHNS, CDR2 SASEGT. The chain's CDR3 is CASSEASGSTNEKLFF. CDR3 nucleotide sequence: TGTGCCAGCAGCGAAGCCTCAGGGTCGACTAATGAAAAACTGTTTTTT.

The V call is TRBV6-5, the J call TRBJ2-7; D not resolved. Germline-derived CDR1 and CDR2 are MNHEY and SVGAGI. The length of the CDR3 is 11 residues. V lost 8 bases and J lost 3, with 8 bases in between. CDR3 DNA: TGTGCCAGCGTTCAGGACTACGAGCAGTACTTC. As protein: CASVQDYEQYF.

CDR3 DNA sequence: TGCGCCAGCAGTGAGACAGCTCGTGAAAAACTGTTTTTT. It yields the protein CASSETAREKLFF. The rearrangement uses TRBV10-1 and TRBJ1-4; no reliable D call. The germline gives CDR1 WNHNN, CDR2 SYGVQD (reference sequence). This CDR3 comprises 13 residues. Trimming stripped 2 bases from V and 7 bases from J, with 8 bases between.